A single sample gave rise to the 32 T cell receptor beta chains below, sequenced in a study of T cell repertoires in cytomegalovirus infection. Their cognate antigens are unknown. TCRdb processed the reads anew with MiXCR; each CDR3 protein has one entry. The data show some 900,000 distinct CDR3 sequences, approximately 30% seen once. This sample comprised cultured CD8+ T cells from PBMCs, obtained from culture after CMV antigen stimulation. The receptors derive from a human donor in good health (CMV status not recorded). Some clones in this sample may be carry-over from other donors' samples.

This clonotype was recorded many times. The chain recombines TRBV7-6 with TRBJ2-1; D perhaps matches TRBD1 (5 bases). The ends were cut back, 3 bases at V and 3 bases at J, with 21 bases in the middle. The CDR3 totals 18 residues. Germline V lookup: CDR1 SGHVS, CDR2 FNYEAQ. CDR3 residues: CASSLNRPSLLIYNEQFF. The CDR3 DNA sequence: TGTGCCAGCAGCTTGAACAGGCCCTCTCTACTTATCTACAATGAGCAGTTCTTC.

In its sample, this clonotype was seen a few times. The CDR3 region has the DNA TGTGCCAGCAGTTACTCGAGGCGGTTGAACACTGAAGCTTTCTTT. Amino acid sequence: CASSYSRRLNTEAFF. The chain combines TRBV6-5 with TRBJ1-1; D gene ambiguous. The germline gives CDR1 MNHEY, CDR2 SVGAGI. The CDR3 is made up of 15 amino acids. V was trimmed by 0 bases and J by 0 bases, leaving 8 bases between them.

This clonotype was detected many times. V is TRBV7-9 and J is TRBJ2-4, with 9 positions matching TRBD1. The CDR3 consists of 14 residues. CDR1 and CDR2 (germline): SEHNR, FQNEAQ (reference sequence). V lost 4 bases and J lost 4; bases outside the gene matches: 2. The CDR3 is CASSSGQGKNIQYF. The CDR3 DNA reads TGTGCCAGCAGCTCCGGACAGGGGAAAAACATTCAGTACTTC.

The V call is TRBV19, the J call TRBJ1-4, with TRBD1 matching 10 bases. Trimming at V came to 7 bases and at J to 8 bases, leaving 10 bases not matched to a gene. Germline CDR1 LNHDA, CDR2 SQIVND (reference sequence). This CDR3 contains 15 residues. The CDR3 coding sequence is TGTGCCAGTACCCTTTACGGGACAGGGGACGAAAAACTGTTTTTT. This gives the protein CASTLYGTGDEKLFF. The variable domain in full, with the rest retrieved from reference TRBV19 and TRBJ1-4, is DGGITQSPKYLFRKEGQNVTLSCEQNLNHDAMYWYRQDPGQGLRLIYYSQIVNDFQKGDIAEGYSVSREKKESFPLTVTSAQKNPTAFYLCASTLYGTGDEKLFFGSGTQLSVL.

This clonotype was seen only a few times. As DNA, the CDR3 is TGTGCCAGCAGTTACGCAGGGGACACCTATGGCTACACCTTC. It codes for CASSYAGDTYGYTF. This chain links TRBV6-2 or TRBV6-3 with TRBJ1-2; weak D call: TRBD1 (6 bases). V was pared by 2 bases and J by 4 bases, with 11 bases between. Germline V gene sequence: CDR1 MNHEY, CDR2 SVGEGT. CDR3 size: 14 residues.

The chain is built from TRBV27 and TRBJ2-7; D possibly matches TRBD1 or TRBD2 (5 bases each). V was trimmed by 4 bases and J by 3 bases, leaving 13 bases between them. Looked up from germline, CDR1 is MNHEY and CDR2 is SMNVEV (reference sequence). The CDR3 sequence is 14 residues long. The DNA of the CDR3 is TGTGCCAGCAGTTCATGGGACGGGAACTACGAGCAGTACTTC. Its translation is CASSSWDGNYEQYF.

The V call is TRBV28, the J call TRBJ1-1; D is possibly TRBD1 (6 bases). Germline V gene data show CDR1 as MDHEN and CDR2 as SYDVKM. Trimming cost V 7 bases and J 4 bases, with 16 bases left between them. The CDR3 extends over 14 amino acids. This CDR3 is CASTVWGAPTEAFF. The CDR3 coding sequence is TGTGCCAGCACAGTTTGGGGGGCGCCCACTGAAGCTTTCTTT.

V gene TRBV2 combines with J gene TRBJ1-3; D is unresolved. CDR1 SNHLY and CDR2 FYNNEI come from the germline V gene. This CDR3 is built from 12 residues. V lost 5 bases and J 8 bases, leaving 10 bases between the germline ends. The chain's CDR3 is CASSRRMDTIYF. CDR3 DNA: TGTGCCAGCAGTCGGCGGATGGACACCATATATTTT.

This clonotype occurred many times. The rearrangement joins TRBV5-1 to TRBJ1-3; D possibly corresponds to TRBD1 (6 bases). In germline, CDR1 is SGHRS, CDR2 YFSETQ. The V gene lost 4 bases and the J gene lost 0 bases, with 14 bases spanning the gap. This CDR3 region has 16 residues. The CDR3 bases are TGCGCCAGCAGCCCAACCACAGGGCACTCTGGAAACACCATATATTTT. Translation: CASSPTTGHSGNTIYF.

V is TRBV20-1 and J is TRBJ2-1, with D maybe TRBD1 (5 bases). The CDR3 is 14 amino acids. Between the trimmed V and J ends, which lost 6 bases and 0 bases, there was a span of 12 bases. CDR1 DFQATT and CDR2 SNEGSKA come from the germline V gene (reference sequence). CDR3 nucleotide sequence: TGCAGTGCAAGGACACCAGACTCCTACAATGAGCAGTTCTTC. Its protein is CSARTPDSYNEQFF.

This chain joins TRBV2 and TRBJ1-6; TRBD1 agrees at 11 bases. V gave up 3 bases and J gave up 6 bases; unmatched junction bases: 7. Germline lookup yields CDR1 SNHLY and CDR2 FYNNEI. The length of the CDR3 is 17 residues. CDR3 loop: CASSETGTGGFNSPLHF. Written as DNA, the CDR3 is TGTGCCAGCAGTGAGACCGGGACAGGGGGTTTTAATTCACCCCTCCACTTT.

This clonotype was seen many times. The J gene is TRBJ1-5, the V gene TRBV7-2, with D perhaps matching TRBD1 (6 bases). Germline V CDR1 and CDR2: SGHTA, FQGNSA. Trimming shortened V by 0 bases and J by 3 bases, and 15 bases separated the two germline ends. The CDR3 length is 17 residues. The CDR3 loop is CASSLAPTGWINQPQHF. The CDR3 DNA sequence: TGTGCCAGCAGCTTAGCGCCTACAGGGTGGATCAATCAGCCCCAGCATTTT.

The chain joins TRBV12-3 or TRBV12-4 to TRBJ2-6; D perhaps matches TRBD1 (6 bases). The CDR3 is 19 amino acids. The germline V and J ends were trimmed by 3 bases and 4 bases, with 22 bases remaining between them. The CDR3 coding sequence is TGTGCCAGCAGTTTGGCGCCAGGGGCGCGTTCGGAAGGGGCCAACGTCCTGACTTTC. This translates into CASSLAPGARSEGANVLTF.

The gene calls are TRBV27 and TRBJ1-1; 7 bases line up with TRBD1. The V gene's germline CDR1 is MNHEY and CDR2 SMNVEV (reference sequence). There are 14 residues in the CDR3. J was trimmed by 11 bases and V by 5 bases; bases with no gene match: 14. Written as DNA, the CDR3 is TGTGCCAGCAGTCCCCGGGGAGGGGGCATCGAGGCTTTCTTT. This codes for CASSPRGGGIEAFF.

This clonotype was counted at least ten times. This sequence joins TRBV27 and TRBJ1-5; the D is unclear. Trimming left V 4 bases short and J 4 bases short, with 5 bases between. CDR3 length equals 12 residues. CDR1 and CDR2 from the germline V gene are MNHEY and SMNVEV (reference sequence). The DNA for the CDR3 is TGTGCCAGCAGTTCAGGTAATCAGCCCCAGCATTTT. As protein: CASSSGNQPQHF.

This clonotype was recorded a few times. V gene TRBV7-9 combines with J gene TRBJ1-3; the D is unclear. The V end was cut by 1 base, the J end by 0 bases, with 7 bases between. The CDR3 spans 15 residues. CDR1 and CDR2 (germline): SEHNR, FQNEAQ (reference sequence). In DNA, the CDR3 is TGTGCCAGCAGCTTAGACAGCCACTCTGGAAACACCATATATTTT. Protein: CASSLDSHSGNTIYF. Drawing the rest from reference TRBV7-9 and TRBJ1-3, the complete variable domain is DTGVSQNPRHKITKRGQNVTFRCDPISEHNRLYWYRQTLGQGPEFLTYFQNEAQLEKSRLLSDRFSAERPKGSFSTLEIQRTEQGDSAMYLCASSLDSHSGNTIYFGEGSWLTVV.

This clonotype was detected only a few times. The chain recombines TRBV12-5 with TRBJ1-1; D gene uncertain. Trimming shortened V by 6 bases and J by 1 base, and 12 bases separated the two germline ends. The CDR3 consists of 14 residues. CDR1 is LGHNT and CDR2 is FRNRAP in the germline V gene. The CDR3: CASGRYVANTEAFF. The CDR3 nucleotides are TGTGCTAGTGGCCGGTACGTGGCGAACACTGAAGCTTTCTTT.

This clonotype was found many times. The chain joins TRBV7-2 to TRBJ2-3; 8 bases align to TRBD2. Germline lookup yields CDR1 SGHTA and CDR2 FQGNSA. There are 15 residues in the CDR3. The V gene end was trimmed by 4 bases and the J gene end by 6 bases; junction bases not matched to a gene: 9. CDR3 DNA: TGTGCCAGCAGCTCGCTAGCGGGTGGGCAGGATACGCAGTATTTT. Residues: CASSSLAGGQDTQYF.

At least ten counts were recorded for this clonotype. The chain carries TRBV7-6 and TRBJ1-2, with TRBD1 as a possible D gene (5 bases). V was shortened by 5 bases and J by 4 bases, with 20 bases between the two germline ends. Looked up from germline, CDR1 is SGHVS and CDR2 is FNYEAQ. The CDR3 length is 16 residues. The chain's CDR3 is CASSPADSAYSYGYTF. The CDR3 DNA reads TGTGCCAGCAGCCCGGCTGACAGCGCCTATAGCTATGGCTACACCTTC.

J is TRBJ2-7 and V is TRBV2, with D tentatively TRBD1 (7 bases). Germline V lookup: CDR1 SNHLY, CDR2 FYNNEI. The CDR3 has 15 residues. Trimming left V 1 base short and J 3 bases short, with 13 bases between. CDR3 in amino acids: CASSEGGDRFYEQYV. In DNA form, the CDR3 reads TGTGCCAGCAGTGAAGGGGGGGACAGATTCTACGAGCAGTACGTC.

The J gene is TRBJ1-5, the V gene TRBV19; D uncertain. CDR1 and CDR2 (germline): LNHDA, SQIVND (reference sequence). Trimming cost V 3 bases and J 5 bases, with 17 bases left between them. This CDR3 contains 16 residues. The CDR3, as DNA: TGTGCCAGTAGTATTGGTTGGGTGGCGGGCGATCAGCCCCAGCATTTT. This codes for CASSIGWVAGDQPQHF.

The table lists this clonotype with many counts. CDR3: CASNHGRADNEQFF. The DNA for the CDR3 is TGTGCCAGCAACCATGGTAGGGCTGACAATGAGCAGTTCTTC. The rearrangement uses TRBV27 and TRBJ2-1; D remains ambiguous. In germline, CDR1 is MNHEY, CDR2 SMNVEV (reference sequence). This CDR3 spans 14 amino acids. V was clipped by 7 bases and J by 5 bases, with 15 bases between them.

The genes are TRBV10-2 and TRBJ1-2; D ambiguous. This CDR3 is built from 12 residues. Trimming removed 7 bases from V and 3 bases from J, with 9 bases in between. Germline CDR1 and CDR2: WSHSY and SAAADI. CDR3 amino acids: CASTDAYYGYTF. CDR3 bases: TGCGCCAGCACCGACGCATACTATGGCTACACCTTC.

This clonotype showed up just a few times. V is TRBV7-9 and J is TRBJ1-1; TRBD1 matches 7 bases. Per germline, CDR1 SEHNR and CDR2 FQNEAQ (reference sequence). V was pared by 5 bases and J by 6 bases, with 6 bases of the junction left unmatched. This CDR3 has 13 amino acids. The CDR3 DNA sequence: TGTGCCAGCAGCCGGACAGGCCCCCCTGAAGCTTTCTTT. It is translated as CASSRTGPPEAFF.

This clonotype was seen many times. The rearrangement joins TRBV5-4 to TRBJ1-2; a weak D match, TRBD1 (6 bases). This CDR3 has 14 residues. V lost 2 bases and J 4 bases, leaving 12 bases between the germline ends. Germline V gene sequence: CDR1 SGHNT, CDR2 YYREEE (reference sequence). The CDR3 is CASSLEGGAYGYTF. CDR3 DNA sequence: TGTGCCAGCAGCTTAGAAGGGGGAGCCTATGGCTACACCTTC. Filled out from reference TRBV5-4 and TRBJ1-2, the complete variable domain reads ETGVTQSPTHLIKTRGQQVTLRCSSQSGHNTVSWYQQALGQGPQFIFQYYREEENGRGNFPPRFSGLQFPNYSSELNVNALELDDSALYLCASSLEGGAYGYTFGSGTRLTVV.

This clonotype was recorded a few times. The V gene is TRBV7-2, the J gene TRBJ2-1, with 9 bases fitting TRBD2. Trimming at V came to 1 base and at J to 14 bases, leaving 3 bases not matched to a gene. Germline lookup yields CDR1 SGHTA and CDR2 FQGNSA. The CDR3 covers 12 residues. The CDR3 region has the DNA TGTGCCAGCAGCTTAGGCGGCGGGGGGGAGTTCTTC. This sequence encodes CASSLGGGGEFF.

V gene TRBV6-6 combines with J gene TRBJ2-7, with D maybe TRBD2 (6 bases). The CDR3 is made up of 14 amino acids. Trimming cost V 2 bases and J 3 bases, with 11 bases left between them. CDR1 is MNHNY and CDR2 is SVGAGI in the germline V gene (reference sequence). CDR3 sequence reads: CASSYGGEDYEQYF. Here the CDR3 DNA reads TGTGCCAGCAGTTACGGCGGGGAGGACTACGAGCAGTACTTC.

Only a few counts were recorded for this clonotype. V is TRBV6-1 and J is TRBJ2-7; 10 bases match TRBD1. CDR1 is MNHNS and CDR2 is SASEGT in the germline V gene. This CDR3 is built from 16 residues. With 6 bases clipped from V and 5 bases from J, the junction kept 13 bases outside the gene matches. This CDR3 is CASSNRVTGGLHEQYF. CDR3 coding DNA: TGTGCCAGCAGCAATCGGGTGACAGGGGGCCTCCACGAGCAGTACTTC.

The chain joins TRBV2 to TRBJ2-5, with D possibly being TRBD2 (7 bases). Trimming took 8 bases from V and 1 from J, leaving 14 bases between them. The germline V gene has CDR1 SNHLY and CDR2 FYNNEI. This CDR3 spans 14 amino acids. DNA for the CDR3: TGTGCCAGCGAAGGGGGGGGGTCCCAAGAGACCCAGTACTTC. The encoded protein is CASEGGGSQETQYF.

Ten or more counts support this clonotype. This chain links TRBV28 with TRBJ2-7; TRBD1 agrees at 9 bases. V was pared by 6 bases and J by 4 bases, with 13 bases of the junction left unmatched. Germline-derived CDR1 and CDR2 are MDHEN and SYDVKM. This CDR3 region has 16 residues. CDR3 sequence: CASSPSIGQGHYEQYV. The CDR3 DNA follows: TGTGCCAGCAGCCCCTCCATAGGACAGGGGCATTACGAGCAGTACGTC.

The genes are TRBV5-1 and TRBJ2-1; 9 bases fit TRBD2. Germline values: CDR1 SGHRS, CDR2 YFSETQ. V was pared by 4 bases and J by 6 bases, with 8 bases of the junction left unmatched. This CDR3 is 15 amino acids long. The CDR3 DNA reads as TGCGCCAGCAGCCGCGCTAGCGGGGCCTCCAATGAGCAGTTCTTC. Translated, it gives CASSRASGASNEQFF. Supplemented by reference TRBV5-1 and TRBJ2-1, the full variable domain reads KAGVTQTPRYLIKTRGQQVTLSCSPISGHRSVSWYQQTPGQGLQFLFEYFSETQRNKGNFPGRFSGRQFSNSRSEMNVSTLELGDSALYLCASSRASGASNEQFFGPGTRLTVL.

The table lists this clonotype with many counts. V is TRBV7-2 and J is TRBJ2-7; 7 bases align to TRBD1. V gave up 5 bases and J gave up 1 base; unmatched junction bases: 8. CDR1 and CDR2 from the germline V gene are SGHTA and FQGNSA. This CDR3 spans 15 amino acids. Here the CDR3 reads CASSQTGSLSYEQYV. CDR3 sequence (DNA): TGTGCCAGCAGCCAGACAGGGAGTCTGTCCTACGAGCAGTACGTC.